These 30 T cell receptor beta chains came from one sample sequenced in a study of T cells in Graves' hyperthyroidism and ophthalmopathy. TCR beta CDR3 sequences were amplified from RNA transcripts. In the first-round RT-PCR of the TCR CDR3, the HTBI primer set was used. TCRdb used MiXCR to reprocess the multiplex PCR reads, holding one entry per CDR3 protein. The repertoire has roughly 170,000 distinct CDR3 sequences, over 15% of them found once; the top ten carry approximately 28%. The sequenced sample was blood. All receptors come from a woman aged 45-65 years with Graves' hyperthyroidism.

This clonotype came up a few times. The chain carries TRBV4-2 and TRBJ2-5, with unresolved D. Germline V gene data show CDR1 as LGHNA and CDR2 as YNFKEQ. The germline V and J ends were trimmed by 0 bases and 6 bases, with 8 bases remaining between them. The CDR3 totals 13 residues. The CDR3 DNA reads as TGTGCCAGCAGCCAAGATGTTCAGCAGACCCAGTACTTC. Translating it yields CASSQDVQQTQYF.

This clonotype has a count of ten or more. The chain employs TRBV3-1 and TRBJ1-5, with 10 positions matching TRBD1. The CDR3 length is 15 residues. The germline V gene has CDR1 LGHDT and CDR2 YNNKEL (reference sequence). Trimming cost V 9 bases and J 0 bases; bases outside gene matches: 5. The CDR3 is CASGTGVNSNQPQHF. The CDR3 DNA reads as TGTGCCAGTGGGACAGGGGTCAATAGCAATCAGCCCCAGCATTTT.

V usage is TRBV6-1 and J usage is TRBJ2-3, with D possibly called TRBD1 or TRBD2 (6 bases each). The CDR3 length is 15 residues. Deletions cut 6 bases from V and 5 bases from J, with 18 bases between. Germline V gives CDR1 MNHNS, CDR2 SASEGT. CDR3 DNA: TGTGCCAGCAGCCGAGCCGGGGCGGGACAAGATACGCAGTATTTT. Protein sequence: CASSRAGAGQDTQYF.

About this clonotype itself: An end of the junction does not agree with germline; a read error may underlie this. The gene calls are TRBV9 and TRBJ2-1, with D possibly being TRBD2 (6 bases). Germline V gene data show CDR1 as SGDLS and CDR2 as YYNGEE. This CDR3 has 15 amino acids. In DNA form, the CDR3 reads TGCGCCAGCAGCTTGGGCCGGGAGAGCGGCTCTGAGCAGTTCTTC. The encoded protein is CASSLGRESGSEQFF.

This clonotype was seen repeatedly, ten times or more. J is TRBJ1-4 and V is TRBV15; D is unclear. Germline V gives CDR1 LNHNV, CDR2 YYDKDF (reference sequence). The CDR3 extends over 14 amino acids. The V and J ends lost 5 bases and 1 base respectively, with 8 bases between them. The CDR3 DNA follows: TGTGCCACCAGCCTCCGGAGAACTAATGAAAAACTGTTTTTT. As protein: CATSLRRTNEKLFF.

The chain's CDR3 is CSAVWTQRDEQFF. The CDR3 DNA reads as TGCAGTGCGGTTTGGACCCAACGAGATGAGCAGTTCTTC. This rearrangement joins TRBV20-1 to TRBJ2-1, with D uncertain. Germline V gene data show CDR1 as DFQATT and CDR2 as SNEGSKA (reference sequence). With 6 bases removed from V and 8 bases from J, the gap between germline ends came to 17 bases. The CDR3 totals 13 residues.

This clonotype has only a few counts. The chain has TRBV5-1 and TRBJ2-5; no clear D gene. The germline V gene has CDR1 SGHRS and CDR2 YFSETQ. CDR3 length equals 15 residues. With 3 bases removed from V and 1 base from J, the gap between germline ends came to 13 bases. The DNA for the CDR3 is TGCGCCAGCAGCTCCAACACCGGCGGCCAAGAGACCCAGTACTTC. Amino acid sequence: CASSSNTGGQETQYF.

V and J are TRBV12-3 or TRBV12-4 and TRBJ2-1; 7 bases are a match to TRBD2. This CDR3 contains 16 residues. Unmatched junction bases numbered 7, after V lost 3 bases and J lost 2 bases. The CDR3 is CASSLIAGLPYNEQFF. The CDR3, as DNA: TGTGCCAGCAGTTTGATTGCGGGACTACCCTACAATGAGCAGTTCTTC.

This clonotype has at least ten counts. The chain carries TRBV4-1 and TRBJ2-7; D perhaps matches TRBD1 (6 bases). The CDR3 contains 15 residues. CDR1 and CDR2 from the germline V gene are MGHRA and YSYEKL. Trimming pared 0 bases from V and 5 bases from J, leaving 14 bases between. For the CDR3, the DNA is TGCGCCAGCAGCCAAGATAGGGGGTTTACAAACGAGCAGTACTTC. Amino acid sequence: CASSQDRGFTNEQYF.

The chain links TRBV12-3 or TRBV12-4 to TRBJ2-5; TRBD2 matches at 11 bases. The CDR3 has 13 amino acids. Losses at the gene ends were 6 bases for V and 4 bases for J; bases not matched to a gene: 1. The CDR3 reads CASSGLAGETQYF. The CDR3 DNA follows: TGTGCCAGCAGCGGACTAGCGGGAGAGACCCAGTACTTC.

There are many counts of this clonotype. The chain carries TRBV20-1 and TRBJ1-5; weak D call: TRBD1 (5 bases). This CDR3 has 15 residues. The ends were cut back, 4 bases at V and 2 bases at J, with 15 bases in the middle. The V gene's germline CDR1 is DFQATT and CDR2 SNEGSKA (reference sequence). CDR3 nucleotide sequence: TGCAGTGCTACCCAGGGTGATCGGCGCAATCAGCCCCAGCATTTT. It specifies CSATQGDRRNQPQHF.

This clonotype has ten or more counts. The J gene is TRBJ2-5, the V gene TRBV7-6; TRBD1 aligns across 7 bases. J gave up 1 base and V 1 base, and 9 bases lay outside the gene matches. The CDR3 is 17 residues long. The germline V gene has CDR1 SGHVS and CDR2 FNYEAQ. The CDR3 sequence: CASSLGPPGDSQETQYF. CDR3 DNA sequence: TGTGCCAGCAGCTTAGGTCCCCCCGGGGACAGCCAAGAGACCCAGTACTTC.

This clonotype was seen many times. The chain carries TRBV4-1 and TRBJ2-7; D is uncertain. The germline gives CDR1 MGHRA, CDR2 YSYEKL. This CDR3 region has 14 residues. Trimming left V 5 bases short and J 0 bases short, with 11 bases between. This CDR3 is CASSVDTGSYEQYF. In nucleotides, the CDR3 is TGCGCCAGCAGCGTCGACACCGGCTCCTACGAGCAGTACTTC.

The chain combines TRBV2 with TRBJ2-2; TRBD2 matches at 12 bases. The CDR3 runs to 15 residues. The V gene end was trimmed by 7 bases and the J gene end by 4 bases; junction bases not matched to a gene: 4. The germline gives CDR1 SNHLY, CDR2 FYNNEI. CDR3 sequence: CASTGLAGFTGELFF. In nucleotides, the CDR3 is TGTGCCAGCACAGGACTAGCGGGGTTCACCGGGGAGCTGTTTTTT.

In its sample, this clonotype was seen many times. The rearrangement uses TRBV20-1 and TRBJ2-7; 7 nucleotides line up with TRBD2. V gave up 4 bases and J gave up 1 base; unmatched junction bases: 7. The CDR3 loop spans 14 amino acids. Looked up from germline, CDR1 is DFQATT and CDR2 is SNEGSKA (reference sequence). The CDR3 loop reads CSATPSGGSYEQYF. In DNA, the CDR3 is TGCAGTGCTACCCCTAGCGGCGGGTCCTACGAGCAGTACTTC.

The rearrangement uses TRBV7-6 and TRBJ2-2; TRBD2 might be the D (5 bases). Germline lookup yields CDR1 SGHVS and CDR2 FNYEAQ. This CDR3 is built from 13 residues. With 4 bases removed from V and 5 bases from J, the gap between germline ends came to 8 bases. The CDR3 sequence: CASSSRETGELFF. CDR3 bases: TGTGCCAGCAGCTCACGGGAAACCGGGGAGCTGTTTTTT. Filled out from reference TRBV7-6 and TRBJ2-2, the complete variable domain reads GAGVSQSPRYKVTKRGQDVALRCDPISGHVSLYWYRQALGQGPEFLTYFNYEAQQDKSGLPNDRFSAERPEGSISTLTIQRTEQRDSAMYRCASSSRETGELFFGEGSRLTVL.

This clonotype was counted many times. CDR3 nucleotide sequence: TGTGCCAGCAGCAAACAGGGGCCTCTGAACACTGAAGCTTTCTTT. This codes for CASSKQGPLNTEAFF. The rearrangement joins TRBV7-8 to TRBJ1-1, with 7 bases fitting TRBD1. CDR3 length equals 15 residues. V was clipped by 5 bases and J by 0 bases; unmatched bases: 6. Germline CDR1 is SGHVS and CDR2 is FQNEAQ.

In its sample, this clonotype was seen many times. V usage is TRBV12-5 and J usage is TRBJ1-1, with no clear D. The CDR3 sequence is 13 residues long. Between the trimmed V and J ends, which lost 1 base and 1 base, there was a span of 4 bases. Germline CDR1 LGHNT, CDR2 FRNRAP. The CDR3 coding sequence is TGTGCTAGTGGTTTGGGGGGGAACACTGAAGCTTTCTTT. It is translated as CASGLGGNTEAFF.

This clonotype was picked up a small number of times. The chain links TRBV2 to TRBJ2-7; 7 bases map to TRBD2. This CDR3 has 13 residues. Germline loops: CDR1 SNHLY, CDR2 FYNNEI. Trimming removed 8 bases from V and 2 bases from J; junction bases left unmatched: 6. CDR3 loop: CASELAGAYEQYF. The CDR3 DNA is TGTGCCAGCGAACTGGCGGGAGCCTACGAGCAGTACTTC.

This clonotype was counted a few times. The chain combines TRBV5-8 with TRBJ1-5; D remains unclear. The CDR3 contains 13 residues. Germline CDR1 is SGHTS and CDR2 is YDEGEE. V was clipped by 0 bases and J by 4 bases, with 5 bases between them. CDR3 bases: TGTGCCAGCAGCTTGGAAATGAATCAGCCCCAGCATTTT. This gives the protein CASSLEMNQPQHF.

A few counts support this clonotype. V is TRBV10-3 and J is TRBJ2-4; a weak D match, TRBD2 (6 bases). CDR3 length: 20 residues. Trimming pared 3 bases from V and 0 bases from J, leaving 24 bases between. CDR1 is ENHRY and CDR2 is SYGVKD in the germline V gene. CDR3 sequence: CAISEAADGGPMLAKNIQYF. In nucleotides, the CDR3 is TGTGCCATCAGTGAAGCGGCGGACGGGGGACCCATGTTAGCCAAAAACATTCAGTACTTC.

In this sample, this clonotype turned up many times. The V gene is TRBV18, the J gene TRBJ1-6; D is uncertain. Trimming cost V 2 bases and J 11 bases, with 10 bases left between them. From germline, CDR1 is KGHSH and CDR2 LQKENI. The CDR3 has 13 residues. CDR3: CASSPSVVAPLHF. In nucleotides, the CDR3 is TGTGCCAGCTCACCATCGGTTGTGGCACCCCTCCACTTT.

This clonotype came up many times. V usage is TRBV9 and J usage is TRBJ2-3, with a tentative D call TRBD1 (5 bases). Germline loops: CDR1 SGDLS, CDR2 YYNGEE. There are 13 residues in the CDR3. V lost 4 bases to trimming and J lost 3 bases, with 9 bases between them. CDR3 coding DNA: TGTGCCAGCAGCTGGCAGGGAACAGATACGCAGTATTTT. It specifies CASSWQGTDTQYF.

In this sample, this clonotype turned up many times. CDR3 DNA sequence: TGTGCCAGCAGCTTAAGCTCGGCAGGGCCCTACGAGCAGTACTTC. It translates to CASSLSSAGPYEQYF. The chain combines TRBV11-2 with TRBJ2-7; maybe TRBD1 (5 bases). Germline-derived CDR1 and CDR2 are SGHAT and FQNNGV. Trimming pared 2 bases from V and 2 bases from J, leaving 13 bases between. This CDR3 spans 15 amino acids. Using reference TRBV11-2 and TRBJ2-7 for the parts outside the CDR3, the full variable domain is EAGVAQSPRYKIIEKRQSVAFWCNPISGHATLYWYQQILGQGPKLLIQFQNNGVVDDSQLPKDRFSAERLKGVDSTLKIQPAKLEDSAVYLCASSLSSAGPYEQYFGPGTRLTVT.

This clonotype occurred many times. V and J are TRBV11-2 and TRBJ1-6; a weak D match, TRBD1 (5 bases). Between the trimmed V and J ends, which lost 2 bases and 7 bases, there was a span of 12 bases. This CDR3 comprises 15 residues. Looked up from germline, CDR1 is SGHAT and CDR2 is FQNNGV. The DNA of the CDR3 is TGTGCCAGCAGCTTAATCCGGGGGGGGAATTCACCCCTCCACTTT. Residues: CASSLIRGGNSPLHF.

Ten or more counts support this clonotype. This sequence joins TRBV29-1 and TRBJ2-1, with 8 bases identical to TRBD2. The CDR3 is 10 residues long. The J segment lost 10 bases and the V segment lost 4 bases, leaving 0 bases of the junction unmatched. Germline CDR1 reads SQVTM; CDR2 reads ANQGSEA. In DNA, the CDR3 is TGCAGCGTTGGACTAGCGGAGCAGTTCTTC. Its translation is CSVGLAEQFF.

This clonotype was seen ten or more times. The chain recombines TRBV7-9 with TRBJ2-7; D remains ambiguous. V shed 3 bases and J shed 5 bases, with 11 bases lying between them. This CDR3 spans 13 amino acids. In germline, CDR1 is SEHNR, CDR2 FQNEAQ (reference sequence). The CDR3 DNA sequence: TGTGCCAGCAGCTTCACCTCGCACGACGAGCAGTACTTC. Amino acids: CASSFTSHDEQYF.

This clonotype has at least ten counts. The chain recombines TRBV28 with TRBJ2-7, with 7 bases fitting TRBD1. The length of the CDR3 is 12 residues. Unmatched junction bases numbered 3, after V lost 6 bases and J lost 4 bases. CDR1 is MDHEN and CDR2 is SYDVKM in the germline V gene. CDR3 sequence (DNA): TGTGCCAGCAGCGACAGGGTATACGAGCAGTACTTC. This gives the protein CASSDRVYEQYF.

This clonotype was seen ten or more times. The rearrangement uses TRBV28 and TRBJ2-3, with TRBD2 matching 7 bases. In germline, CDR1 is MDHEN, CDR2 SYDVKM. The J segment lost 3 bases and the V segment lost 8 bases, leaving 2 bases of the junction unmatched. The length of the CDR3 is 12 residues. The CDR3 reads CASWGGTDTQYF. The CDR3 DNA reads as TGTGCCAGCTGGGGGGGAACAGATACGCAGTATTTT. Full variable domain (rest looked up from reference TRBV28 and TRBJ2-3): DVKVTQSSRYLVKRTGEKVFLECVQDMDHENMFWYRQDPGLGLRLIYFSYDVKMKEKGDIPEGYSVSREKKERFSLILESASTNQTSMYLCASWGGTDTQYFGPGTRLTVL.

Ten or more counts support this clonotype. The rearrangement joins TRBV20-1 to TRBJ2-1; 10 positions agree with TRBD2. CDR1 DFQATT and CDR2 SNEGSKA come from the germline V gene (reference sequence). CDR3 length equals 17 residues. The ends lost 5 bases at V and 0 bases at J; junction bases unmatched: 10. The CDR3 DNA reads TGCAGTGCTCCTCCTAGCGGGGGCCGGAGCTCCTACAATGAGCAGTTCTTC. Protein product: CSAPPSGGRSSYNEQFF.